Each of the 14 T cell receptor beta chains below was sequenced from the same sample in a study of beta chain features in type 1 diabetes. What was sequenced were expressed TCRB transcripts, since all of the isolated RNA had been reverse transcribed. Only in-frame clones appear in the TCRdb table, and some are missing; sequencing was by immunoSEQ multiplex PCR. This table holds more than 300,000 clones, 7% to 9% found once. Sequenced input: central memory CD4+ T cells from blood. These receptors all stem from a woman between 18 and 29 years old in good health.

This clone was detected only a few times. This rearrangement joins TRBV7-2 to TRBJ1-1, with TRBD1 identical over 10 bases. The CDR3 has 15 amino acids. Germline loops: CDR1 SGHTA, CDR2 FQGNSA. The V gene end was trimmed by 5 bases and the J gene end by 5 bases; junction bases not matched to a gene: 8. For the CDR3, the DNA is TGTGCCAGCAGCCTTAAGACAGGGGGCTATACTGAAGCTTTCTTT. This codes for CASSLKTGGYTEAFF.

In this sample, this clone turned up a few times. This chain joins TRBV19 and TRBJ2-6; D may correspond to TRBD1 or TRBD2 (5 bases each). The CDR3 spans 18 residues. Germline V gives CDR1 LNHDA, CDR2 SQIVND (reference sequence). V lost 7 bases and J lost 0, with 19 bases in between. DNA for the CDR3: TGTGCCAGTATGGGGCGGGTAAACAGTCCCTCTGGGGCCAACGTCCTGACTTTC. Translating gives CASMGRVNSPSGANVLTF.

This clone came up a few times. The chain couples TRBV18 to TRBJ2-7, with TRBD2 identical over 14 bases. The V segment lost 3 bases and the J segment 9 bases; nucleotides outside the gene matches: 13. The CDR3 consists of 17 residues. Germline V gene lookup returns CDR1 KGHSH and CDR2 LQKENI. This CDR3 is CASSPSSPGLAGATQYF. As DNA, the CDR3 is TGTGCCAGCTCACCCTCCTCACCGGGACTAGCGGGAGCCACGCAGTACTTC.

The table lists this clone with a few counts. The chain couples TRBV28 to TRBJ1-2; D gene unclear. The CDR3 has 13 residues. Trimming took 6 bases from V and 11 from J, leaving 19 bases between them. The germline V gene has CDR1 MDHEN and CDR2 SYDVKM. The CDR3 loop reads CASRFTNELGYTF. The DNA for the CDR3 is TGTGCCAGCAGGTTCACGAATGAGCTTGGGTACACCTTC.

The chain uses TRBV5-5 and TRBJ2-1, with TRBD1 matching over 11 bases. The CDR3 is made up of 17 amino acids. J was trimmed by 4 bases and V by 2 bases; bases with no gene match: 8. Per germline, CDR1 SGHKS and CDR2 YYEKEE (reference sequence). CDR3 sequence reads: CASSFLTGTGGYNEQFF. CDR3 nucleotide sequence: TGTGCCAGCAGCTTCCTTACCGGGACAGGGGGATACAATGAGCAGTTCTTC.

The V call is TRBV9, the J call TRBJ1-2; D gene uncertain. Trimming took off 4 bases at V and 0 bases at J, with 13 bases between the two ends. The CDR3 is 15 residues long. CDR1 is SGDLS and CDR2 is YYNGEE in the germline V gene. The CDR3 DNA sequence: TGTGCCAGCAGCCCGAGGCTAGGGTCTAACTATGGCTACACCTTC. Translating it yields CASSPRLGSNYGYTF.

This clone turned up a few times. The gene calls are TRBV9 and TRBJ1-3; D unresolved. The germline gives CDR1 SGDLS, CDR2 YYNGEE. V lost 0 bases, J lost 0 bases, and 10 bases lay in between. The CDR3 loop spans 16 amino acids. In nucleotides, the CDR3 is TGTGCCAGCAGCGTAGTAACTACCCACTCTGGAAACACCATATATTTT. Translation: CASSVVTTHSGNTIYF.

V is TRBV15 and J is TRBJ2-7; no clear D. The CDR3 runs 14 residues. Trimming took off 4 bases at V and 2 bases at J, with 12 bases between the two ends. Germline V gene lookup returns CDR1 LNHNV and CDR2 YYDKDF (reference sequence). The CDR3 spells CATSKDNPPYEQYF. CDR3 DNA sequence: TGTGCCACCAGCAAAGACAACCCCCCCTACGAGCAGTACTTC.

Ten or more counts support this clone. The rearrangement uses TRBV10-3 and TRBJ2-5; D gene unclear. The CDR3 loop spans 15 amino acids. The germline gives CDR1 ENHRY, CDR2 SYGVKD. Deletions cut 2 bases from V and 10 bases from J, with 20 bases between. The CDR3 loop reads CAISEPAPVQRVQYF. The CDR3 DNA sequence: TGTGCCATCAGTGAGCCAGCGCCCGTCCAAAGGGTCCAGTACTTC.

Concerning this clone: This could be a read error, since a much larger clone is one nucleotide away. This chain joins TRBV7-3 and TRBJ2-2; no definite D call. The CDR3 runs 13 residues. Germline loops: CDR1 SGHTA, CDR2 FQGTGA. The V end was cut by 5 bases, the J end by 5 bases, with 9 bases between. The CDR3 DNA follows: TGTGCCAGCAGCCAAGCTAGTACCGGGGAGCTGTTTTTT. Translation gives CASSQASTGELFF.

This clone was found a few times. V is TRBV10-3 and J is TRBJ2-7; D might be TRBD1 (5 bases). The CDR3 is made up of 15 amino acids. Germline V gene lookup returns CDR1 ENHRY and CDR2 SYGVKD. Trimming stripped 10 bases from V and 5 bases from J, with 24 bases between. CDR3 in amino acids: CASRADSSYSNEQYF. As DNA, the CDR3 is TGTGCCAGCAGGGCAGACAGTAGCTATAGTAACGAGCAGTACTTC.

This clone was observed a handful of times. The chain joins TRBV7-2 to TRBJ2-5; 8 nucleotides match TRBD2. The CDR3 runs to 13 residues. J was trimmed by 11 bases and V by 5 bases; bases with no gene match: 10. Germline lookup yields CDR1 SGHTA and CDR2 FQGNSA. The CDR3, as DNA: TGTGCCAGCAGCCCCCGACGGGAGGGGGAGCAGTACTTC. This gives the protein CASSPRREGEQYF. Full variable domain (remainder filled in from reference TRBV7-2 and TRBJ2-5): GAGVSQSPSNKVTEKGKDVELRCDPISGHTALYWYRQSLGQGLEFLIYFQGNSAPDKSGLPSDRFSAERTGGSVSTLTIQRTQQEDSAVYLCASSPRREGEQYFGPGTRLLVL.

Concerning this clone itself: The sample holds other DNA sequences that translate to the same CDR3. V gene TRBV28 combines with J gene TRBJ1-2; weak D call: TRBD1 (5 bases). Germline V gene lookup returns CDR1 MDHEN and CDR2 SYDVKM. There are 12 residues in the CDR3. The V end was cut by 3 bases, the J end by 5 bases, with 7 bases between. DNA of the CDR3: TGTGCCAGCAGTTTTAAGGGGTATGGCTACACCTTC. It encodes CASSFKGYGYTF.

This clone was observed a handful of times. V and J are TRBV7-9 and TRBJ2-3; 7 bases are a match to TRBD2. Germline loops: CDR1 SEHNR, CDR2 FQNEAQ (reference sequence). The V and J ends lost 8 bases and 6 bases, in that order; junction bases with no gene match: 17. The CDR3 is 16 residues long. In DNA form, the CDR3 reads TGTGCCAGCGGAGAGTGGGGCGGGAGCTTCGGGGATACGCAGTATTTT. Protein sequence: CASGEWGGSFGDTQYF. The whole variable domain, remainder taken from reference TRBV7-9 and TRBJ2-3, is DTGVSQNPRHKITKRGQNVTFRCDPISEHNRLYWYRQTLGQGPEFLTYFQNEAQLEKSRLLSDRFSAERPKGSFSTLEIQRTEQGDSAMYLCASGEWGGSFGDTQYFGPGTRLTVL.